This TCR beta chain appears in the sequencing data of a study of shared clonotypes between healthy human individuals. As for the study in general: Each donor's CD8 memory used one plate, CD8 naive two, each CD4 subset three.

The donors, all of them Caucasian adults, lived in Nashville, Tennessee. Findings of the study overall: Naive subsets tended to show greater estimated richness than memory subsets.

Germline lookup yields CDR1 SGHRS and CDR2 YFSETQ. Trimming took 0 bases from V and 2 from J, leaving 13 bases between them. The CDR3 spans 16 residues. Each PCR replicate from the sorted subsets contained 200 to 250 ng DNA, which is about 31,000 T cell genomes. Using immunoSEQ multiplex PCR, the repertoire was profiled, and TCRdb retains in-frame clones only, with some absent. This sample has roughly 1,500,000 clones, with under 99% found just once. Regarding this clone: Its matching antigen is unknown.

The sequenced material came from naive CD4+ T cells sorted from blood. Noted subset: CD45RA+ positively selected. This rearrangement joins TRBV5-1 to TRBJ2-3, with D tentatively TRBD2 (6 bases). The clonotype originates from a man between 25 and 39 years old in good health. The CDR3 is CASSLAEGLTTDTQYF. The CDR3 region has the DNA TGCGCCAGCAGCTTGGCCGAAGGACTAACCACAGATACGCAGTATTTT.